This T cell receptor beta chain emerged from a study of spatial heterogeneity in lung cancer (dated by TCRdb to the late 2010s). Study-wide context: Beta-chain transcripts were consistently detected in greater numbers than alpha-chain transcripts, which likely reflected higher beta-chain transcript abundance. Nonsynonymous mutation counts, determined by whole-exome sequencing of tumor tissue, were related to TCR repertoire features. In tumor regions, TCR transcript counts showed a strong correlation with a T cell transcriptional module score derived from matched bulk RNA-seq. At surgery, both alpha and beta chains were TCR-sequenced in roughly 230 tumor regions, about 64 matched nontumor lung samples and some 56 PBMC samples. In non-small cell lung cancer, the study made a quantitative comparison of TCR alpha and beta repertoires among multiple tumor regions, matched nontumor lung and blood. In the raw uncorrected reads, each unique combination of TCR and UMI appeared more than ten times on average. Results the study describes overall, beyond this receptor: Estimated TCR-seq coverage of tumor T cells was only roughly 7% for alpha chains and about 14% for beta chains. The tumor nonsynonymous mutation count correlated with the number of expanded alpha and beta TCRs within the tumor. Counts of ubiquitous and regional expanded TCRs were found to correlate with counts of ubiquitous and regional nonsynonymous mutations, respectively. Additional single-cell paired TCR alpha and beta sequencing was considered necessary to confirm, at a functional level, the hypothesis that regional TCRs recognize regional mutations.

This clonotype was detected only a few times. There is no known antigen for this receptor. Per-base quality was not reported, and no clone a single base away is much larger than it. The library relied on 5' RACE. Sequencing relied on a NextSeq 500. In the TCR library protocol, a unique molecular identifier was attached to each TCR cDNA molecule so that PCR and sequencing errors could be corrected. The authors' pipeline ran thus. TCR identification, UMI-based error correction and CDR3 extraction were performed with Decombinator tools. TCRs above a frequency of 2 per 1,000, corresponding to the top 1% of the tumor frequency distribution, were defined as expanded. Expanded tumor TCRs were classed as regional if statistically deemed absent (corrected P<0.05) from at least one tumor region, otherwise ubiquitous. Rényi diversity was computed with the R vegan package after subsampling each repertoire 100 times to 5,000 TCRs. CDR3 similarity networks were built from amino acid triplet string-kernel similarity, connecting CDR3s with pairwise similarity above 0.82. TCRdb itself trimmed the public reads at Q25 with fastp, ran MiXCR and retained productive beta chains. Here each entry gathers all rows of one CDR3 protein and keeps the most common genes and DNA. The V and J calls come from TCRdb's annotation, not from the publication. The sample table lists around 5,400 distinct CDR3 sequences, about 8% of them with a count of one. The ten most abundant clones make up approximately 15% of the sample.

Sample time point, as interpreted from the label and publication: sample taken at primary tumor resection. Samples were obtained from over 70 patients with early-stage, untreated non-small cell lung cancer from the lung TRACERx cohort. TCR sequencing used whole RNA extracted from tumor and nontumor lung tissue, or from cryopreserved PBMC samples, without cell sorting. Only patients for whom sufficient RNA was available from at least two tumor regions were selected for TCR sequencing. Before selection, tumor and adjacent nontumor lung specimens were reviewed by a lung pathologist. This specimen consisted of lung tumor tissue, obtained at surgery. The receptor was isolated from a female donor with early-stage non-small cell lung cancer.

CDR3 region: CASSLDGRADTQYF. At the DNA level, the sequence is TGTGCCAGCAGCTTAGACGGGAGAGCAGATACGCAGTATTTT. The receptor chain draws on TRBV7-2 and TRBJ2-3, with a weak D call of TRBD2 (6 bases match). The germline V gene supplies CDR1 SGHTA and CDR2 FQGNSA. V is pared back by 1 base and J by 4 bases, with 9 bases lying between the germline termini. Including cysteine and phenylalanine, the CDR3 has 14 amino acids. Here the CDR3 DNA is all that survives: 42 bases in frame from base 1.